The clone carrying this T cell receptor beta chain was found a few times. Antigen specificity is unknown. TCRdb's copy holds only in-frame clones and misses some; the assay was immunoSEQ multiplex PCR. The data hold almost 8,500 clones, with roughly three fifths observed a single time. The sample originates from a study of T cells in localized non-small cell lung cancer. Study outcomes and limitations: Adjacent uninvolved lung had the highest clonality, suggesting focused antigen responses. Patients showing higher blood T cell density tended to see longer overall survival. Median detection of top 100 tumor clones in adjacent lung was around 57 clones. Tumor samples were not multi-region, leaving intratumor heterogeneity unexcluded.

Deletions cut 5 bases from V and 3 bases from J, with 11 bases between. CDR3 length: 14 amino acids. Germline CDR1 reads SNHLY; CDR2 reads FYNNEI. The sample in question was lymph node tissue, obtained before any cancer treatment. This chain links TRBV2 with TRBJ2-1; D uncertain. The sequence was obtained from a male donor aged 60 or over with stage I squamous cell lung carcinoma. The CDR3 DNA follows: TGTGCCAGCAGTCCGGAACGGAGCTACAATGAGCAGTTCTTC. This sequence encodes CASSPERSYNEQFF.